Presented here are 4 T cell receptor beta chains from one specimen sequenced in a study of T cells in Graves' hyperthyroidism and ophthalmopathy. The investigators amplified TCR beta CDR3 regions from RNA transcripts. A set of HTBI primers served as the primers for a first-round RT-PCR of the TCR CDR3. Via MiXCR, TCRdb re-called the multiplex PCR reads, giving one row per CDR3 protein. Of about half a million distinct CDR3 sequences listed, around a quarter are singletons. The sequenced sample consisted of blood. These TCRs come from a woman aged 25 to 39 with Graves' ophthalmopathy.

In this sample, this clonotype turned up many times. The J gene is TRBJ1-1, the V gene TRBV15, with 7 bases aligning to TRBD1. Germline lookup yields CDR1 LNHNV and CDR2 YYDKDF (reference sequence). The V gene end was trimmed by 4 bases and the J gene end by 9 bases; junction bases not matched to a gene: 2. This CDR3 contains 11 residues. The DNA of the CDR3 is TGTGCCACCAGCATACAGGGGAAAGCTTTCTTT. This translates into CATSIQGKAFF. Variable domain in full (rest from reference TRBV15 and TRBJ1-1): DAMVIQNPRYQVTQFGKPVTLSCSQTLNHNVMYWYQQKSSQAPKLLFHYYDKDFNNEADTPDNFQSRRPNTSFCFLDIRSPGLGDTAMYLCATSIQGKAFFGQGTRLTVV.

The CDR3 reads CASSQEGVGELQETQYF. CDR3 bases: TGTGCCAGCAGCCAAGAGGGAGTAGGGGAACTTCAAGAGACCCAGTACTTC. V gene TRBV4-2 combines with J gene TRBJ2-5; D may be TRBD1 or TRBD2 (5 bases each). V shed 0 bases and J shed 2 bases, with 16 bases lying between them. Germline CDR1 and CDR2: LGHNA and YNFKEQ. CDR3 length: 17 amino acids.

This clonotype showed up many times. The CDR3 nucleotides read TGTGCCACCAGCAGAGGGGACCTTCGGCCGTTGAGCACTGAAGCTTTCTTT. This translates into CATSRGDLRPLSTEAFF. V and J are TRBV15 and TRBJ1-1; D is perhaps TRBD1 (5 bases). The V and J ends lost 1 base and 4 bases respectively, with 19 bases between them. The CDR3 sequence is 17 residues long. Germline CDR1 is LNHNV and CDR2 is YYDKDF (reference sequence).

The sample holds a few counts of this clonotype. The chain joins TRBV18 to TRBJ2-5, with D maybe TRBD1 (6 bases). The CDR3 is made up of 16 amino acids. Germline lookup yields CDR1 KGHSH and CDR2 LQKENI. V was clipped by 2 bases and J by 1 base, with 14 bases between them. The CDR3 reads CASSPNREISQETQYF. The DNA for the CDR3 is TGTGCCAGCTCACCAAACAGGGAGATCTCCCAAGAGACCCAGTACTTC.